This T cell receptor (beta chain) was sequenced during a study of blood T cell repertoires in COVID-19. Study details: Donors in the United States, Italy and Spain gave samples during acute or convalescent COVID-19. T cells, B-cell-depleted T cells, or PBMCs provided the cDNA or gDNA that served as material.

Authors' data handling: Counts of nucleated cells, estimated from reference gene primer amplification, were obtained. The protocol was immunoSEQ multiplex PCR, while the TCRdb copy is restricted to in-frame clones and leaves out a portion. That table is the source of V, J and clone size, and D and trimming were worked out from the DNA. Of about 380,000 clones listed, 85% are singletons. CDR1 and CDR2 (germline): SGHRS, YFSETQ. V trimming: 4 bases; J trimming: 7 bases; junction bases outside the gene matches: 7. The CDR3 runs 14 residues. This TCR derives from a young woman with acute or convalescent COVID-19. The chain links TRBV5-1 to TRBJ1-5; 8 bases are shared with TRBD1. Specimen: peripheral blood. Here the CDR3 reads CASSVDRAWQPQHF. CDR3 in DNA: TGCGCCAGCAGCGTGGACAGGGCTTGGCAGCCCCAGCATTTT.